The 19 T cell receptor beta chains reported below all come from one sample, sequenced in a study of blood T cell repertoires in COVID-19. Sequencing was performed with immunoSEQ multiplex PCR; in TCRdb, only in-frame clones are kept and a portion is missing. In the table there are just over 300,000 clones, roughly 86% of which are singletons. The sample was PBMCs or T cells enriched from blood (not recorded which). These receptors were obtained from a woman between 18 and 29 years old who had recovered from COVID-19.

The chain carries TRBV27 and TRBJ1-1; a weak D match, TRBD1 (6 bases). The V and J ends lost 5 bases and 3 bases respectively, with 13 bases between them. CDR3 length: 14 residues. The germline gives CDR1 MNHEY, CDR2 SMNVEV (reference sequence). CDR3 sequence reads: CASSVTGAYTEAFF. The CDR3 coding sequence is TGTGCCAGCAGTGTGACAGGAGCATACACTGAAGCTTTCTTT.

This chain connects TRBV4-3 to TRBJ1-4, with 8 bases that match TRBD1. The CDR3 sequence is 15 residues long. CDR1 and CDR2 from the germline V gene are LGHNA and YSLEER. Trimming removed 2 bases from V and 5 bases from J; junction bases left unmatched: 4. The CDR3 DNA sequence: TGCGCCAGCAGCCAAAGGGACAGGCAGAATGAAAAACTGTTTTTT. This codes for CASSQRDRQNEKLFF.

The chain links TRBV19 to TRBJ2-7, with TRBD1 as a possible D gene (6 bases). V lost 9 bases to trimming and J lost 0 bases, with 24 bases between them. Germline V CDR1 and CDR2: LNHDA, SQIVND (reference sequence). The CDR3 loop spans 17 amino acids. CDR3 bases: TGTGCCAGCTCCTTTAACCCGGACAGCCTGCGCTCCTACGAGCAGTACTTC. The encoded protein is CASSFNPDSLRSYEQYF.

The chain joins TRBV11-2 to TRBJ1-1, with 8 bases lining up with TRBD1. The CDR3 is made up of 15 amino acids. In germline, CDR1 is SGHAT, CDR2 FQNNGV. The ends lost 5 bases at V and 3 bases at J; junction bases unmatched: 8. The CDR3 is CASSGADRGHTEAFF. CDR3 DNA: TGTGCCAGCAGCGGAGCCGACAGGGGACACACTGAAGCTTTCTTT.

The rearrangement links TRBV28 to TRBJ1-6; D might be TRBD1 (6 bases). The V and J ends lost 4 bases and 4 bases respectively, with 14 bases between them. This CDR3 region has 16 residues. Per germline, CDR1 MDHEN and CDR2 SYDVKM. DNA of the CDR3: TGTGCCAGCAGTTCCACACAGGGATGGTATAATTCACCCCTCCACTTT. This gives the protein CASSSTQGWYNSPLHF.

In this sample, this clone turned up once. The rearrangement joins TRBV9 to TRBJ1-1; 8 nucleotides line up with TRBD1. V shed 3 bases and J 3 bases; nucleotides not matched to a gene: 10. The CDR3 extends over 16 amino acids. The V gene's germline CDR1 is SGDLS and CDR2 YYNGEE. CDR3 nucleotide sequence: TGTGCCAGCAGCGCAGAAGACAGGGGATCCCACACTGAAGCTTTCTTT. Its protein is CASSAEDRGSHTEAFF. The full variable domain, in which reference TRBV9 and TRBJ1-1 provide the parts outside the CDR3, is DSGVTQTPKHLITATGQRVTLRCSPRSGDLSVYWYQQSLDQGLQFLIQYYNGEERAKGNILERFSAQQFPDLHSELNLSSLELGDSALYFCASSAEDRGSHTEAFFGQGTRLTVV.

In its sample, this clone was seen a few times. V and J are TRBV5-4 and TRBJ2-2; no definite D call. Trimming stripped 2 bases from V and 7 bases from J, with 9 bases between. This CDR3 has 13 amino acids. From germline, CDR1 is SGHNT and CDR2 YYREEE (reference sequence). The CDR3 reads CASSFTEIGELFF. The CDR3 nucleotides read TGTGCCAGCAGCTTTACAGAGATCGGGGAGCTGTTTTTT.

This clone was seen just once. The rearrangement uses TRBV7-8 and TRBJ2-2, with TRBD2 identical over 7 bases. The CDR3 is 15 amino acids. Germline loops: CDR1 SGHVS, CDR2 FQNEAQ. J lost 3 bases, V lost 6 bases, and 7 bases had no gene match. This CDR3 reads CASSPSGGDTGELFF. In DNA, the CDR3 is TGTGCCAGCAGTCCTAGCGGAGGTGACACCGGGGAGCTGTTTTTT.

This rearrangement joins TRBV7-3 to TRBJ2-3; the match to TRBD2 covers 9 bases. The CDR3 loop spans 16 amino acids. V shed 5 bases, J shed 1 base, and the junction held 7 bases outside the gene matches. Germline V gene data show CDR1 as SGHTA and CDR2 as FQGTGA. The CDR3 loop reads CASSRPQRGGTDTQYF. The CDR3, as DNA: TGTGCCAGCAGCCGCCCACAGCGGGGGGGCACAGATACGCAGTATTTT.

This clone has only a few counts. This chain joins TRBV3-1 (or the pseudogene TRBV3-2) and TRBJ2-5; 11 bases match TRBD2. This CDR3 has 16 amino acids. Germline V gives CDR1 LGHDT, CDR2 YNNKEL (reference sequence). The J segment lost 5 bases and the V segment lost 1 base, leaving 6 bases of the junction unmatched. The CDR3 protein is CASSQVLAGVLETQYF. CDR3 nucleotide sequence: TGTGCCAGCAGCCAAGTACTAGCGGGAGTTTTGGAGACCCAGTACTTC.

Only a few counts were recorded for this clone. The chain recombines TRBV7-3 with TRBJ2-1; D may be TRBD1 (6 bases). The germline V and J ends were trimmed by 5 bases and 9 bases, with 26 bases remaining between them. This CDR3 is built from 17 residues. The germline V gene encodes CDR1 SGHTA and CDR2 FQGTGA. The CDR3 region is CASSLQPRGRGFSEQFF. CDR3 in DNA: TGTGCCAGCAGCCTCCAACCAAGGGGCAGGGGATTTAGTGAGCAGTTCTTC.

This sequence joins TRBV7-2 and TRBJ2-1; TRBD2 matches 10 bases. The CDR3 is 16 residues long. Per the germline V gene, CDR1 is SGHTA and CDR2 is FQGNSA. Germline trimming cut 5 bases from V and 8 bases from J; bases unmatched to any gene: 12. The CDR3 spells CASSSLLAGLADEQFF. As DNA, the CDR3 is TGTGCCAGCAGCAGCCTACTAGCGGGGCTCGCGGATGAGCAGTTCTTC.

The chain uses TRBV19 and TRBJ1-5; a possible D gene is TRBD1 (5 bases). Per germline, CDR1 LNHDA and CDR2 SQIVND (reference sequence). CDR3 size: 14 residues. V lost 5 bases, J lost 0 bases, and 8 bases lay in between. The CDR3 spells CASSGGISNQPQHF. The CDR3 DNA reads TGTGCCAGTAGTGGGGGGATTAGCAATCAGCCCCAGCATTTT.

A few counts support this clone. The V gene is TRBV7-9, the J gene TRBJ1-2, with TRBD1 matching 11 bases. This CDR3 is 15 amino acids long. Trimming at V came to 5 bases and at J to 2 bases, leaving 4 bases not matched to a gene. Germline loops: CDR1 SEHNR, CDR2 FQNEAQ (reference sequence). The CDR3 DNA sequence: TGTGCCAGCAGCCTGGGACAGGGGGTAAACTATGGCTACACCTTC. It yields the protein CASSLGQGVNYGYTF.

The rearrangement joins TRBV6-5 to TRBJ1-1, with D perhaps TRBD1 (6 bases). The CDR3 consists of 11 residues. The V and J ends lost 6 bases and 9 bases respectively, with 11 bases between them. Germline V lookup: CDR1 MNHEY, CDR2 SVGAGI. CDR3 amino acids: CASRQQGQAFF. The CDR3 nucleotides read TGTGCCAGCAGACAACAGGGTCAAGCTTTCTTT.

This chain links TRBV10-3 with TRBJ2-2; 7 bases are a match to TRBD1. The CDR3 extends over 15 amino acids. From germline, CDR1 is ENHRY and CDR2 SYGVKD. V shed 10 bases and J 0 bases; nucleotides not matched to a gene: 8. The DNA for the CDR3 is TGTGCCACATGGACGGGACAGTCGAACACCGGGGAGCTGTTTTTT. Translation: CATWTGQSNTGELFF.

The CDR3 nucleotides are TGTGCCAGTAGTATAGGCGGGGCAGGCCACCAGTACTTC. Amino acid sequence: CASSIGGAGHQYF. This sequence joins TRBV19 and TRBJ2-4; perhaps TRBD2 as D (6 bases). CDR1 LNHDA and CDR2 SQIVND come from the germline V gene (reference sequence). This CDR3 spans 13 amino acids. V lost 1 base and J 13 bases, leaving 14 bases between the germline ends.

The CDR3 here is CASSTTRGPWEQYF. The CDR3 DNA sequence: TGTGCCAGTAGTACTACCAGGGGGCCTTGGGAGCAGTACTTC. The V gene is TRBV19, the J gene TRBJ2-7; 8 bases fit TRBD1. Germline trimming cut 4 bases from V and 7 bases from J; bases unmatched to any gene: 9. There are 14 residues in the CDR3. Germline assignment: CDR1 LNHDA and CDR2 SQIVND (reference sequence).

CDR3 sequence: CASSLGTANYEQYF. CDR3 bases: TGTGCCAGCAGCTTAGGTACCGCGAACTACGAGCAGTACTTC. This chain connects TRBV7-2 to TRBJ2-7; D not certain. The CDR3 consists of 14 residues. V was cut by 1 base and J by 3 bases, with 10 bases left in between. The V gene's germline CDR1 is SGHTA and CDR2 FQGNSA. Supplemented by reference TRBV7-2 and TRBJ2-7, the full variable domain reads GAGVSQSPSNKVTEKGKDVELRCDPISGHTALYWYRQSLGQGLEFLIYFQGNSAPDKSGLPSDRFSAERTGGSVSTLTIQRTQQEDSAVYLCASSLGTANYEQYFGPGTRLTVT.